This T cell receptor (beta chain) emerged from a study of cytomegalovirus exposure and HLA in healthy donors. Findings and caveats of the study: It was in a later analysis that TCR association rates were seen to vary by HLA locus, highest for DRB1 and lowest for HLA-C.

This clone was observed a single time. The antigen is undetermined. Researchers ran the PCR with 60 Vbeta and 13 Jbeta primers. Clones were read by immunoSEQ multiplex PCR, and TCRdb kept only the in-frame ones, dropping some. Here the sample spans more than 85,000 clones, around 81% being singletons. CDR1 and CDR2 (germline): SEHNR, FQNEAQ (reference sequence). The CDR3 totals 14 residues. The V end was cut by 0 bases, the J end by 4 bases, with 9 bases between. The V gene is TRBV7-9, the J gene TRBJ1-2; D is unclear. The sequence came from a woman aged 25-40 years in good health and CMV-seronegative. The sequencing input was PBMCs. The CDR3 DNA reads TGTGCCAGCAGCTTAGCCGTGGCCCTCTATGGCTACACCTTC. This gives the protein CASSLAVALYGYTF.